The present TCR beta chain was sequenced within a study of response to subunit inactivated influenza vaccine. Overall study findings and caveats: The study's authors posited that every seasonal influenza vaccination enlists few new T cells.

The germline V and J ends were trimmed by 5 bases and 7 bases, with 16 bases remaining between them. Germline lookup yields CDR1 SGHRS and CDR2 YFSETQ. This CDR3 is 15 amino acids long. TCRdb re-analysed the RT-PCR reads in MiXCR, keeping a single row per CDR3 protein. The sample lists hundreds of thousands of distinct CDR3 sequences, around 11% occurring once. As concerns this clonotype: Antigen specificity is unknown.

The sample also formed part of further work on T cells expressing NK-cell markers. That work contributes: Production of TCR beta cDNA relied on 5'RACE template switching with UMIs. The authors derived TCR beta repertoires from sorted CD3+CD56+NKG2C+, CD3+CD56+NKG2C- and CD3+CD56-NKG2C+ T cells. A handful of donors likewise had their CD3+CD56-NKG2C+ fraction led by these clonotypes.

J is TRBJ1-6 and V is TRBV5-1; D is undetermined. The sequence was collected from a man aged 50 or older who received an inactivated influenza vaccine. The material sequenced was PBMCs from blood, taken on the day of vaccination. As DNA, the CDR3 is TGCGCCAGCAGGGGTGACCCCGGTGAGAATTCACCCCTCCACTTT. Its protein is CASRGDPGENSPLHF. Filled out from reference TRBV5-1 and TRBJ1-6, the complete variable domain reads KAGVTQTPRYLIKTRGQQVTLSCSPISGHRSVSWYQQTPGQGLQFLFEYFSETQRNKGNFPGRFSGRQFSNSRSEMNVSTLELGDSALYLCASRGDPGENSPLHFGNGTRLTVT.